This T cell receptor (beta chain) appears in the sequencing data of a study of CD8 T cells in ankylosing spondylitis (dated by TCRdb to between 2016 and 2019). For the study in its entirety: T cell receptor beta repertoires were profiled in healthy donors and ankylosing spondylitis patients so that disease-linked TCR variants could be found. Peripheral blood samples were taken, and synovial fluid was additionally collected from ankylosing spondylitis patients. The full study cohort was made up of under 30 ankylosing spondylitis patients and roughly 100 healthy donors. Points the paper makes about the study in general: A TCR beta motif of 8 or 9 highly homologous amino acid variants appeared characteristic of blood from ankylosing spondylitis patients. According to the report, matched synovial fluid samples from ankylosing spondylitis patients were significantly enriched for the disease-linked clones. A CD8+ phenotype was shown by the disease-linked clones, which were found at relatively low frequencies in peripheral blood. Some motif variants were previously reported in synovial fluid and blood of reactive arthritis patients, suggesting common disease-initiation mechanisms.

Comment on this clonotype: Its antigen is unknown. No per-base quality is available; no much larger clone lies one base away.

The reads were generated on an Illumina HiSeq 2500. TCR beta libraries were prepared by quantitative 5'-RACE with molecular barcodes. As for the original processing: A new computational method based on a probabilistic model of VDJ rearrangement was used to identify disease-linked TCR variants. Starting from the raw public reads, TCRdb applied fastp trimming at Q25, assembled clones with MiXCR and retained in-frame beta chains. Under each unique CDR3 protein, matching rows form one entry showing the most common genes and DNA. For this entry, the V and J calls and clone size follow TCRdb and not the study's own pipeline. A total of 200,000 to 250,000 distinct CDR3 sequences appear in this sample, over 9.5% of them only once. In total, the top ten clones hold under 25% of the sample. From its cysteine to its phenylalanine, the CDR3 spans 15 amino acids. Only the CDR3 DNA is retained, 45 bases long and in frame from the first base. Reading the germline V gene gives CDR1 SGHTA and CDR2 FQGTGA. V is trimmed back by 5 bases and J by 7 bases, and the junction contains 11 bases that no gene match accounts for.

The receptor's source is a male donor with ankylosing spondylitis or in good health (not recorded which). This receptor chain uses TRBV7-3 and TRBJ1-2; TRBD1 agrees with 9 junctional bases. The source material was blood, either unsorted or a sorted T cell fraction (not recorded which). The CDR3 protein is CASSPSGQGKSGYTF. The nucleotide sequence is given as TGTGCCAGCAGCCCATCCGGACAGGGGAAGTCTGGCTACACCTTC.